One and the same sample provided the 30 T cell receptor beta chains below, sequenced in a study of T cell changes during pregnancy in multiple sclerosis. TCRdb keeps only in-frame clones here, not all; method: immunoSEQ multiplex PCR. The sample comprises about 60,000 clones, around 93% of which are singletons, and over 1.5% rests with the top ten. Sample: peripheral blood, taken after pregnancy. The receptor set was obtained from a female donor with multiple sclerosis, enrolled in a pregnancy study.

The chain couples TRBV2 to TRBJ2-1, with 10 bases matching TRBD2. This CDR3 is 14 amino acids long. The germline V gene has CDR1 SNHLY and CDR2 FYNNEI. V lost 7 bases to trimming and J lost 6 bases; unmatched junction nucleotides: 6. CDR3 sequence reads: CASNLAGAGNEQFF. The CDR3 nucleotides are TGTGCCAGCAATCTAGCGGGAGCTGGCAATGAGCAGTTCTTC.

This rearrangement joins TRBV15 to TRBJ2-7; the D gene is possibly TRBD2 (5 bases). Germline V gene sequence: CDR1 LNHNV, CDR2 YYDKDF (reference sequence). The CDR3 totals 15 residues. V was pared by 0 bases and J by 1 base, with 10 bases between. The CDR3 DNA reads TGTGCCACCAGCAGAGATAAGAGCGGATCCTACGAGCAGTACTTC. Translated: CATSRDKSGSYEQYF.

The chain links TRBV4-1 to TRBJ2-7, with 12 bases that match TRBD2. CDR1 MGHRA and CDR2 YSYEKL come from the germline V gene. The CDR3 loop spans 18 amino acids. Trimming cost V 0 bases and J 5 bases; bases outside gene matches: 11. CDR3 loop: CASSQDPTSGRREDEQYF. The DNA of the CDR3 is TGCGCCAGCAGCCAAGATCCTACTAGCGGGAGGCGGGAGGACGAGCAGTACTTC.

This clone was found once. J is TRBJ1-2 and V is TRBV19; 8 bases line up with TRBD1. CDR1 and CDR2 (germline): LNHDA, SQIVND (reference sequence). The CDR3 consists of 17 residues. The V gene end was trimmed by 3 bases and the J gene end by 5 bases; junction bases not matched to a gene: 14. This chain's CDR3 is CASSMGWVSGGAYGYTF. DNA for the CDR3: TGTGCCAGTAGTATGGGGTGGGTGTCAGGGGGCGCTTATGGCTACACCTTC.

The rearrangement uses TRBV29-1 and TRBJ2-3; D not certain. This CDR3 comprises 12 residues. Germline V CDR1 and CDR2: SQVTM, ANQGSEA. Between the trimmed V and J ends, which lost 4 bases and 2 bases, there was a span of 7 bases. CDR3 DNA sequence: TGCAGCGTTGTTGCGGACACAGATACGCAGTATTTT. It yields the protein CSVVADTDTQYF.

The DNA of the CDR3 is TGTGCCAGTAGTCCCCAACTAGCGGGGGCTTCCTACGAGCAGTACTTC. It encodes CASSPQLAGASYEQYF. The chain links TRBV19 to TRBJ2-7; the match to TRBD2 covers 11 bases. In germline, CDR1 is LNHDA, CDR2 SQIVND (reference sequence). V shed 5 bases, J shed 1 base, and the junction held 7 bases outside the gene matches. The CDR3 has 16 residues.

The rearrangement uses TRBV15 and TRBJ2-1; tentatively, D is TRBD1 (5 bases). There are 13 residues in the CDR3. Germline loops: CDR1 LNHNV, CDR2 YYDKDF (reference sequence). Trimming removed 0 bases from V and 10 bases from J, with 10 bases in between. DNA of the CDR3: TGTGCCACCAGCAGAGATAGACAGTACGAGCAGTTCTTC. Residues: CATSRDRQYEQFF.

This clone came up once. V is TRBV4-3 and J is TRBJ2-2, with 9 bases that match TRBD2. V trimming: 2 bases; J trimming: 7 bases; junction bases outside the gene matches: 2. The CDR3 contains 14 residues. Per germline, CDR1 LGHNA and CDR2 YSLEER. DNA for the CDR3: TGCGCCAGCAGCCAAACTAGCGGGCTCGGGGAGCTGTTTTTT. This sequence encodes CASSQTSGLGELFF.

The J gene is TRBJ1-1, the V gene TRBV18; 7 bases agree with TRBD1. The germline V gene has CDR1 KGHSH and CDR2 LQKENI. The CDR3 covers 16 residues. V shed 3 bases and J 5 bases; nucleotides not matched to a gene: 12. The CDR3 bases are TGTGCCAGCTCACCGCGACTGGACAGGAGGTCAACTGAAGCTTTCTTT. Protein: CASSPRLDRRSTEAFF.

The chain is built from TRBV5-4 and TRBJ2-1, with 9 positions matching TRBD1. The CDR3 covers 16 residues. V shed 4 bases, J shed 1 base, and the junction held 6 bases outside the gene matches. Germline lookup yields CDR1 SGHNT and CDR2 YYREEE (reference sequence). The CDR3 DNA reads TGTGCCAGCAGCAAACAGGGGGCTATGTCCTACAATGAGCAGTTCTTC. It codes for CASSKQGAMSYNEQFF.

The chain has TRBV4-3 and TRBJ2-1; 10 nucleotides align to TRBD2. V lost 3 bases, J lost 5 bases, and 7 bases stayed unmatched. This CDR3 has 16 amino acids. CDR1 is LGHNA, CDR2 YSLEER, per germline. The CDR3 sequence is CASSQPGTSEHNEQFF. The CDR3 DNA follows: TGCGCCAGCAGCCAGCCCGGGACTAGCGAACACAATGAGCAGTTCTTC.

Comments on this clone: The junction departs from the called germline gene at one end, perhaps through a read error. The chain links TRBV7-7 to TRBJ2-2; TRBD2 matches 15 bases. This CDR3 comprises 19 residues. From germline, CDR1 is SSHAT and CDR2 FNYEAQ (reference sequence). The CDR3 here is CASSQGLAGGPLKAGELFF. Here the CDR3 DNA reads TGTGCTAGCAGCCAAGGACTAGCGGGAGGGCCACTAAAGGCCGGGGAGCTGTTTTTT.

The CDR3 is CSVERRDRVYEQYF. In DNA, the CDR3 is TGCAGCGTTGAACGCCGGGACAGGGTCTACGAGCAGTACTTC. The rearrangement links TRBV29-1 to TRBJ2-7; 9 nucleotides match TRBD1. CDR3 length: 14 residues. CDR1 SQVTM and CDR2 ANQGSEA come from the germline V gene. With V trimmed by 2 bases and J by 3 bases, 5 bases remained unmatched.

The V call is TRBV5-4, the J call TRBJ1-2; 8 bases are shared with TRBD1. This CDR3 contains 17 residues. After removal of 0 bases from V and 6 bases from J, the junction contained 13 bases not matched to a gene. Per the germline V gene, CDR1 is SGHNT and CDR2 is YYREEE (reference sequence). CDR3 sequence: CASSLGILGQGRDGYTF. CDR3 bases: TGTGCCAGCAGCTTGGGAATCCTAGGACAGGGTAGGGATGGCTACACCTTC.

The genes are TRBV6-6 and TRBJ2-7; D is possibly TRBD1 (6 bases). V lost 7 bases, J lost 0 bases, and 16 bases lay in between. CDR3 length equals 15 residues. The germline V gene has CDR1 MNHNY and CDR2 SVGAGI (reference sequence). The CDR3 spells CASISGTSYSYEQYF. DNA for the CDR3: TGTGCCAGCATCTCCGGGACATCTTACTCCTACGAGCAGTACTTC.

The chain is built from TRBV19 and TRBJ1-4; unclear D gene. In germline, CDR1 is LNHDA, CDR2 SQIVND (reference sequence). CDR3 length equals 11 residues. The V gene lost 7 bases and the J gene lost 10 bases, with 10 bases spanning the gap. The CDR3 DNA follows: TGTGCCAGTACCCGTGGGAGAAAACTGTTTTTT. This encodes CASTRGRKLFF.

V is TRBV11-1 and J is TRBJ2-5; TRBD2 matches at 8 bases. Germline assignment: CDR1 SGHAT and CDR2 FQDESV (reference sequence). After removal of 7 bases from V and 5 bases from J, the junction contained 21 bases not matched to a gene. The CDR3 sequence is 18 residues long. The CDR3 protein is CASTPIDHIAGRTETQYF. In DNA, the CDR3 is TGTGCCAGCACCCCAATCGACCATATAGCGGGAAGGACGGAGACCCAGTACTTC.

CDR3 residues: CASSSLGGATYEQYF. As DNA, the CDR3 is TGTGCCAGCAGTTCCTTGGGGGGAGCCACCTACGAGCAGTACTTC. The genes are TRBV6-5 and TRBJ2-7; possible D gene TRBD2, 6 bases. V lost 4 bases, J lost 2 bases, and 15 bases lay in between. Germline loops: CDR1 MNHEY, CDR2 SVGAGI. The length of the CDR3 is 15 residues.

This clone has just one count. This rearrangement joins TRBV7-2 to TRBJ1-6, with a possible D match to TRBD1 (5 bases). This CDR3 has 16 residues. Looked up from germline, CDR1 is SGHTA and CDR2 is FQGNSA. The germline V and J ends were trimmed by 1 base and 7 bases, with 14 bases remaining between them. The CDR3 spells CASSLGQGNRNSPLHF. The CDR3 nucleotides read TGTGCCAGCAGCTTAGGGCAGGGTAATCGGAATTCACCCCTCCACTTT.

V usage is TRBV28 and J usage is TRBJ2-1; 9 nucleotides line up with TRBD2. Looked up from germline, CDR1 is MDHEN and CDR2 is SYDVKM. J lost 10 bases, V lost 5 bases, and 0 bases had no gene match. The CDR3 loop spans 11 amino acids. The CDR3 loop is CASSGLAEQFF. The CDR3, as DNA: TGTGCCAGCAGTGGACTAGCGGAGCAGTTCTTC. The full variable domain, its missing parts supplied by reference TRBV28 and TRBJ2-1, is DVKVTQSSRYLVKRTGEKVFLECVQDMDHENMFWYRQDPGLGLRLIYFSYDVKMKEKGDIPEGYSVSREKKERFSLILESASTNQTSMYLCASSGLAEQFFGPGTRLTVL.

This sequence joins TRBV7-8 and TRBJ1-1, with TRBD1 identical over 8 bases. The CDR3 loop spans 14 amino acids. V lost 2 bases to trimming and J lost 1 base; unmatched junction nucleotides: 0. Germline CDR1 reads SGHVS; CDR2 reads FQNEAQ. The CDR3: CASSLTGGNTEAFF. The CDR3 DNA is TGTGCCAGCAGCTTAACAGGGGGGAACACTGAAGCTTTCTTT.

The chain links TRBV27 to TRBJ2-2; the D is unclear. CDR1 MNHEY and CDR2 SMNVEV come from the germline V gene (reference sequence). The CDR3 covers 12 residues. V lost 1 base and J 7 bases, leaving 4 bases between the germline ends. In DNA form, the CDR3 reads TGTGCCAGCAGTTTATTCGGCGGGGAGCTGTTTTTT. This codes for CASSLFGGELFF.

This chain connects TRBV4-3 to TRBJ2-7, with 8 bases matching TRBD1. CDR1 is LGHNA and CDR2 is YSLEER in the germline V gene. CDR3 length equals 14 residues. V trimming: 4 bases; J trimming: 6 bases; junction bases outside the gene matches: 8. CDR3 in amino acids: CASSPGTGSFEQYF. CDR3 coding DNA: TGCGCCAGCAGCCCCGGGACAGGAAGCTTCGAGCAGTACTTC.

The V gene is TRBV19, the J gene TRBJ1-1, with no clear D. V lost 3 bases and J lost 0, with 8 bases in between. Germline values: CDR1 LNHDA, CDR2 SQIVND (reference sequence). The CDR3 extends over 14 amino acids. The CDR3 reads CASSIVAVNTEAFF. CDR3 bases: TGTGCCAGTAGTATTGTAGCGGTGAACACTGAAGCTTTCTTT.

This clone has a handful of counts. The J gene is TRBJ2-7, the V gene TRBV2, with 14 bases aligning to TRBD2. The germline CDR1 and CDR2 sequences are SNHLY and FYNNEI. The CDR3 length is 16 residues. V gave up 3 bases and J gave up 3 bases; unmatched junction bases: 4. The CDR3 region is CASSEGLAGVNYEQYF. CDR3 nucleotide sequence: TGTGCCAGCAGTGAGGGACTAGCGGGAGTAAACTACGAGCAGTACTTC.

The rearrangement joins TRBV29-1 to TRBJ2-1; TRBD2 matches 10 bases. The CDR3 has 13 residues. The V gene end was trimmed by 7 bases and the J gene end by 4 bases; junction bases not matched to a gene: 4. Germline loops: CDR1 SQVTM, CDR2 ANQGSEA. The CDR3 sequence is CSARTSGYNEQFF. The CDR3 nucleotides read TGCAGCGCAAGGACTAGCGGATACAATGAGCAGTTCTTC.

The genes are TRBV5-4 and TRBJ2-7, with 10 nucleotides matching TRBD2. Losses at the gene ends were 1 base for V and 3 bases for J; bases not matched to a gene: 4. Germline CDR1 is SGHNT and CDR2 is YYREEE (reference sequence). The CDR3 is 15 residues long. The CDR3 DNA reads TGTGCCAGCAGCTTGACGCCTAGCGGGAGCTACGAGCAGTACTTC. Translating gives CASSLTPSGSYEQYF.

This chain links TRBV11-3 with TRBJ2-5; D perhaps matches TRBD1 (6 bases). Deletions cut 2 bases from V and 7 bases from J, with 23 bases between. CDR1 is SGHNT, CDR2 YENEEA, per germline. The CDR3 runs to 17 residues. The CDR3: CASSLNFRDMGLWTQYF. Here the CDR3 DNA reads TGTGCCAGCAGCTTAAACTTCCGGGACATGGGGTTGTGGACCCAGTACTTC.

This rearrangement joins TRBV25-1 to TRBJ1-2; TRBD1 might be the D (5 bases). The germline CDR1 and CDR2 sequences are MGHDK and SYGVNS. Trimming cost V 5 bases and J 6 bases, with 13 bases left between them. CDR3 length: 13 amino acids. CDR3 DNA: TGTGCCAGCAGTACTCCGGGGGAAAATGGCTACACCTTC. Translating gives CASSTPGENGYTF.

The V and J genes are TRBV21-1 and TRBJ1-5; no DNA check was done on the table's D call, TRBD1. TRBV21-1 is a pseudogene segment. The CDR3 consists of 16 residues. The CDR3 reads CASSIIQGAGNQPQHF. CDR3 nucleotides: TGTGCCAGCAGCATAATACAGGGGGCGGGCAATCAGCCCCAGCATTTT.